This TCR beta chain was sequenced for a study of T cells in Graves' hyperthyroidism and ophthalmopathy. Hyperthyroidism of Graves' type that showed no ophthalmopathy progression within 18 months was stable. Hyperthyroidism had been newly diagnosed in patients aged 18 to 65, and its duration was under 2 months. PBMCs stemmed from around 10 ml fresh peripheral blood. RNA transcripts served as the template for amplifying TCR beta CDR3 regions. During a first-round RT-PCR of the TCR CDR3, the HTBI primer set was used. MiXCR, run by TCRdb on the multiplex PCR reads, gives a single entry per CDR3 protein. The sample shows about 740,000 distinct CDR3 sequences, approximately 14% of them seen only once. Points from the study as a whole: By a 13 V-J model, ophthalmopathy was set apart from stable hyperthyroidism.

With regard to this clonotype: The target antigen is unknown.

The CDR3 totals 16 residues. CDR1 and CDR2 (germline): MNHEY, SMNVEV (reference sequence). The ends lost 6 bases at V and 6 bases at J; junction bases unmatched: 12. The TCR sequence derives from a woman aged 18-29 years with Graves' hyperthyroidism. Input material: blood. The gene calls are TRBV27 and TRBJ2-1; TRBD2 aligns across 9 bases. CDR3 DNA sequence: TGTGCCAGCAGGGGTGGTTCAGGCGGGGGGGGCAATGAGCAGTTCTTC. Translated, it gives CASRGGSGGGGNEQFF.